This TCR beta chain came from a study of blood T cells in healthy people across ages. Study-level findings and limits: Naive T cell percentage by flow cytometry tracked strongly with beta diversity. Higher diversity and more naive CD4+ cells were features of long-lived donors, compared to aged donors.

Primed by a sample-barcoded 5' primer and a J-beta primer mix, a second PCR proceeded for about 6 to 11 cycles. A single record per CDR3 protein comes from TCRdb applying MiXCR to the 5' RACE reads. This table has around 580,000 distinct CDR3 sequences, less than 60% appearing once. Trimming shortened V by 7 bases and J by 5 bases, and 14 bases separated the two germline ends. This CDR3 is built from 13 residues. Comments on this clonotype: The antigen is unknown.

The sample comprised blood. The chain uses TRBV12-3 or TRBV12-4 and TRBJ2-5, with TRBD2 as a possible D gene (6 bases). This sequence was found in an elderly man in good health. CDR3 in DNA: TGTGCCAGCACCCCAGGAGGGTTGGAGACCCAGTACTTC. Translation gives CASTPGGLETQYF.